This is a list of T cell receptor beta chains from one sample in a study of blood T cell repertoires in COVID-19. Profiled with immunoSEQ multiplex PCR; TCRdb holds only in-frame clones, not every one. The data contain around 300,000 clones, about 89% of them seen just once; the ten biggest clones take up 1.5% to 2%. Sequenced input: PBMCs or T cells enriched from blood (not recorded which). The receptors were gathered from a woman between 40 and 55 years old who had recovered from COVID-19. The CDR3 runs from the conserved cysteine through the conserved F or W. Each record gives: V gene, D gene, J gene, clone size, CDR3 DNA, CDR3 protein. The D gene is left open where the match is weak. The listing skips clone size in some rows; elsewhere it reads once, few, many or a size class.

TRBV11-2	-	TRBJ2-2	-	TGTGCCAGCAGCTTAGCCGGGAGTAACCCCGGGGAGCTGTTTTTT	CASSLAGSNPGELFF
TRBV7-9	-	TRBJ1-6	-	TGTGCCAGCAGCTTCGCGCCTGTTGGTTCACCCCTCCACTTT	CASSFAPVGSPLHF
TRBV3-1/TRBV3-2	TRBD1	TRBJ1-4	-	TGTGCCAGCAGCCTACCTGGGACAGGGAACCCAACTAATGAAAAACTGTTTTTT	CASSLPGTGNPTNEKLFF
TRBV7-9	-	TRBJ2-1	-	TGTGCCAGCAGCCTCCAGGGGCACTCCTACAATGAGCAGTTCTTC	CASSLQGHSYNEQFF
TRBV2	-	TRBJ2-3	-	TGTGCCAGCAGGCGGGACGGCGGGCCAGATACGCAGTATTTT	CASRRDGGPDTQYF
TRBV18	TRBD1	TRBJ1-2	-	TGTGCCAGCTCGCCGGGACAGGGGGTAGACTACACCTTC	CASSPGQGVDYTF
TRBV7-8	-	TRBJ2-1	-	TGTGCCAGCACTACTGGGTGGGGAGATGAGCAGTTCTTC	CASTTGWGDEQFF
TRBV5-1	TRBD2	TRBJ2-5	-	TGCGCCAGCAGCCCAGCCGGGACTAGCCAAGAGACCCAGTACTTC	CASSPAGTSQETQYF
TRBV19	-	TRBJ1-2	-	TGTGCCAGTGTACTGACACAGGCTACTAGCGGCTACACCTTC	CASVLTQATSGYTF
TRBV5-4	-	TRBJ2-1	-	TGTGCCAGCAGCTTGGCCACCCTCGGTGAGCAGTTCTTC	CASSLATLGEQFF
TRBV29-1	-	TRBJ1-4	-	TGCAGCGTCGAGACAGGCCTTAATGAAAAACTGTTTTTT	CSVETGLNEKLFF
TRBV7-9	TRBD2	TRBJ2-3	-	TGTGCCAGCAGTTATCGGGGGGGCCGACTACCCCCAGATACGCAGTATTTT	CASSYRGGRLPPDTQYF
TRBV7-9	TRBD1	TRBJ2-2	few	TGTGCCAGCAGCGCCCGACAGGGCGGGGAGCTGTTTTTT	CASSARQGGELFF
TRBV10-3	-	TRBJ1-1	-	TGTGCCATCAGCCAGGGTAAAGGATCCACTGAAGCTTTCTTT	CAISQGKGSTEAFF
TRBV30	-	TRBJ1-1	-	TGTGCCTGGGGGGAGGGGAACACTGAAGCTTTCTTT	CAWGEGNTEAFF
TRBV5-1	TRBD1	TRBJ1-1	-	TGCGCCAGCAGCGGGGGACAGGGTGGGACTGAAGCTTTCTTT	CASSGGQGGTEAFF
TRBV6-1	TRBD2	TRBJ2-1	-	TGTGCAAGTTGCCTAGCGGACAATGAGCAGTTCTTC	CASCLADNEQFF
TRBV2	TRBD1	TRBJ1-1	-	TGTGCCAGCAGTGAGCAGGGGGCCCGGGTCACTGAAGCTTTCTTT	CASSEQGARVTEAFF
TRBV12-5	-	TRBJ1-2	-	TGTGCTAGTGGTTTGGTACCGCCCGGCTATGGCTACACCTTC	CASGLVPPGYGYTF
TRBV19	-	TRBJ1-6	-	TGTGCCAGTACCGGAGGGCGCCTGTTACCCCTCCACTTT	CASTGGRLLPLHF
TRBV5-1	TRBD2	TRBJ2-1	-	TGCGCCAGCGGGACTAGCGGTACCAATGAGCAGTTCTTC	CASGTSGTNEQFF
TRBV3-1/TRBV3-2	-	TRBJ1-1	-	TGTGCCAGCACCCTCGGACAGCCTTCCTTGGGGGCTGAAGCTTTCTTT	CASTLGQPSLGAEAFF
TRBV24-1	-	TRBJ1-5	-	TGTGCCACCAGTGGACAGCTAAATCAGCCCCAGCATTTT	CATSGQLNQPQHF
TRBV19	-	TRBJ2-1	-	TGTGCCAGTAGTGCGCCCAATGGGGGCGGGGAGCAGTTCTTC	CASSAPNGGGEQFF
TRBV3-1/TRBV3-2	TRBD1	TRBJ1-1	once	TGTGCCAGCAGCACCGGAACAGGGGCCGCCTACTTGAACACTGAAGCTTTCTTT	CASSTGTGAAYLNTEAFF
TRBV30	-	TRBJ1-4	-	TGTGCCTGGAGTCGCCTAGAGACAGGTAGTGAAAAACTGTTTTTT	CAWSRLETGSEKLFF
TRBV7-3	-	TRBJ2-2	-	TGTGCCAGCAGCTTACAAAGACTCGGGACCGGGGAGCTGTTTTTT	CASSLQRLGTGELFF
TRBV5-1	TRBD1	TRBJ1-4	-	TGCGCCAGCAGCTTGGGGACAGGGAATGAAAAACTGTTTTTT	CASSLGTGNEKLFF
TRBV6-5	TRBD1	TRBJ2-1	-	TGTGCCATCTTCCGGGACAGGGGTTACAATGAGCAGTTCTTC	CAIFRDRGYNEQFF
TRBV7-2	-	TRBJ2-1	once	TGTGCCAGCAGCTTAACGAGCTCCTACAATGAGCAGTTCTTC	CASSLTSSYNEQFF
TRBV11-2	TRBD1	TRBJ2-7	-	TGTGCCAGCAGAACAACCGGGACAGGGGGCTGGGAGCAGTACTTC	CASRTTGTGGWEQYF
TRBV5-1	-	TRBJ1-2	-	TGCGCCAGCAGCTACGACAGCTATGGCTACACCTTC	CASSYDSYGYTF
TRBV10-3	-	TRBJ2-5	once	TGTGCCATCAGCGGGTTTGGGGAGACCCAGTACTTC	CAISGFGETQYF
TRBV5-1	-	TRBJ2-1	-	TGCGCCAGCAGCCCTGAAACAGGGTATGAGCAGTTCTTC	CASSPETGYEQFF
TRBV7-2	TRBD1	TRBJ1-1	-	TGTGCCAGCAGTCGCCAAGGGACAGGGTTTCATTTCTTT	CASSRQGTGFHFF
TRBV10-1	TRBD2	TRBJ2-1	-	TGCGCCAGCAGTGCTAAGCGGGGGGCCTACAATGAGCAGTTCTTC	CASSAKRGAYNEQFF
TRBV2	TRBD1	TRBJ1-2	-	TGTGCCAGCAGTGGGGACAGGGGCGGAGGCTACACCTTC	CASSGDRGGGYTF
TRBV5-1	TRBD1	TRBJ1-1	-	TGCGCCAGCAGCCGGGACAGAAACACTGAAGCTTTCTTT	CASSRDRNTEAFF
TRBV5-4	TRBD2	TRBJ2-5	once	TGTGCCAGCAAGCAAGCGGGAGCCCAAGAGACCCAGTACTTC	CASKQAGAQETQYF
TRBV9	TRBD1	TRBJ1-4	-	TGTGCCAGCAGCGGGCGACAGGGAGTTTTTGAAAAACTGTTTTTT	CASSGRQGVFEKLFF
TRBV7-9	TRBD2	TRBJ2-2	-	TGTGCCAGCAGGGGGCTAGCGGGAGTCGGCTCCGGGGAGCTGTTTTTT	CASRGLAGVGSGELFF